This TCR beta chain came from a study of T cells in tuberculosis (dated by TCRdb to the late 2010s). Concerning the study at large: The study combined CD1B tetramers and high-throughput TCR immunosequencing to characterize T cells specific for the mycobacterial lipid antigen glucose monomycolate (GMM). With over nine people per group, a South African clinical cohort compared IGRA-negative adolescents, IGRA-positive adolescents with latent tuberculosis, and adults with active tuberculosis. Overall study outcomes, separate from this receptor: A classifier using the diverse GMM-specific repertoire reached 87% accuracy (AUROC roughly 0.9), compared with around 70% accuracy using GEM motif frequencies. Clinical samples were selected based on which cryopreserved specimens were available, and the active tuberculosis cases were adults whereas the controls were adolescents. Shorter CDR3-alpha lengths in active tuberculosis patients partly drove the smaller NN-distances, and the TCR-beta difference was not statistically significant. Smaller mean NN-distances to GMM-specific TCRs were observed in active tuberculosis TCR-alpha repertoires than in IGRA-negative controls, suggesting clonal expansion of GMM-specific TCRs.

Details on this clone: Its recognized antigen is unknown. No base qualities exist here, and no much larger clone lies one base off it.

The immunoSEQ multiplex PCR assay was used to generate TCR libraries, with TCR-beta and/or TCR-alpha/delta assays applied to each sample. The amplified TCR libraries were sequenced using the Illumina high-throughput platform. The paper's data handling went like this. Clustering and dimensionality reduction relied on pairwise TCRdist distances among GMM-specific receptors from T cells that were either sorted ex vivo or expanded in vitro. Each clinical repertoire was assigned a mean NN-distance score, defined as the average TCRdist to the nearest 10% of tetramer-positive reference sequences. GEM TCR motif frequency was computed as the fraction of unique TCRs matching known GEM sequences by V/J usage and CDR3 length. Linear discriminant analysis with leave-one-out cross-validation, implemented in scikit-learn, was used to classify active tuberculosis. This immuneACCESS table, as held by TCRdb, lists in-frame sequences with V and J called but not all clones. Of the missing ones, under half trace to an unresolved V gene in checked studies; the others have no known cause. V, J and clone size reflect that table, while D and trimming were determined from the DNA. The sample records 35,000 to 55,000 clones, over 90% of which are singletons. The ten top clones hold roughly 7% of the sample.

At study entry, a tuberculin skin test and the QuantiFERON-TB GOLD In-Tube IGRA were used to screen adolescents for latent tuberculosis infection. Unsorted cryopreserved PBMC were immunosequenced, covering on average approximately 100,000 T cells per clinical donor. Eleven high schools in the Worcester region of the Western Cape, South Africa, served as enrollment sites for adolescents aged 12 to 18 years. About 10 M. tuberculosis-infected adolescents and approximately ten uninfected adolescents were selected, with the two groups matched for age and sex. For the adolescents, PBMC were isolated by density centrifugation from freshly drawn heparinized blood and then cryopreserved. This receptor was identified in a donor aged 10-29 years with latent tuberculosis or without tuberculosis infection. Input material: PBMCs.

CDR3 loop: CASSPAGIGQPQHF. The bases are TGTGCCAGCTCACCAGCAGGGATTGGTCAGCCCCAGCATTTT. The chain is encoded by TRBV18 joined to TRBJ1-5; TRBD1 is perhaps the D gene, given 5 matching bases. V loses 2 bases, J loses 6 bases, and the germline ends lie 11 bases apart. Spanning cysteine to phenylalanine, the CDR3 consists of 14 amino acids. Only the CDR3 region is kept as DNA, spanning 42 bases read in frame from base 1. According to the germline V gene, CDR1 reads KGHSH and CDR2 reads LQKENI.